This is a list of T cell receptor beta chains from one sample in a study of CD8+CD57+ T cells in acquired aplastic anemia. MiXCR, run by TCRdb on the reads, gives a single entry per CDR3 protein. The sample contains over 150,000 distinct CDR3 sequences, roughly half of which appear only once. Sequenced material: sorted CD4+, CD8+, or CD8+CD57+ T cells (not recorded which) from PBMCs. The source of these receptors is a human donor in good health, serving as a control. The CDR3 runs from the conserved cysteine through the conserved F or W. A D gene is named only where the DNA matches it firmly. Size is omitted from some rows. Given values are once, few, many or a class for expanded clones.

D gene,clone size,V gene,J gene,CDR3 length,CDR3 DNA,CDR3 protein
NA,many,TRBV20-1,TRBJ1-6,15,TGCAGTGCTAGCCCGAGAAGCTCCTATAATTCACCCCTCCACTTT,CSASPRSSYNSPLHF
TRBD1,many,TRBV27,TRBJ2-7,16,TGTGCCAGCAGATCAGAGGGACAGTCCCGCTCCTACGAGCAGTACTTC,CASRSEGQSRSYEQYF
NA,NA,TRBV15,TRBJ1-1,14,TGTGCCACCAGCAGAGTTTCGTCAACGGGGGAAGCTCTCTTT,CATSRVSSTGEALF
NA,many,TRBV6-2/TRBV6-3,TRBJ1-2,12,TGTGCCAGCAGGGCTTACAGGGTTGGCTACACCTTC,CASRAYRVGYTF
NA,NA,TRBV10-3,TRBJ2-3,14,NA,CAAWGQGNTDTQCF
NA,many,TRBV10-1,TRBJ2-4,17,TGCGCCAGCAGTGTTCTTTGGGTGGGGGCGATCAAAAACATTCAGTACTTC,CASSVLWVGAIKNIQYF
NA,many,TRBV6-2/TRBV6-3,TRBJ2-5,16,TGTGCCAGCAGTTACGTTATTATGCCCAAGGGGGAGACCCAGTACTTC,CASSYVIMPKGETQYF
NA,NA,TRBV5-5,TRBJ1-2,17,TGTGCCAGCAGTCCCCTCATGATACGGGGGGCGCGGTATGGCTACACCTTC,CASSPLMIRGARYGYTF
NA,NA,TRBV9,TRBJ1-6,14,TGTGCCAGCAGCGTAGGGGGACTTAATTCACCCCTCCACTTT,CASSVGGLNSPLHF
TRBD1,few,TRBV19,TRBJ1-3,18,TGTGCCTGGAGTGTTCTTTTGACAGGGGGCTATATTGGAAACACCATATATTTT,CAWSVLLTGGYIGNTIYF
TRBD1,many,TRBV5-1,TRBJ1-2,13,TGCGCCAGCGCGGGACAGCCAACTATCGGCTACACCTTC,CASAGQPTIGYTF